This paragraph covers one TCR beta chain sequence. The V segment lost 7 bases and the J segment 4 bases; nucleotides outside the gene matches: 1. Germline CDR1 and CDR2: SQVTM and ANQGSEA. The CDR3 runs to 13 residues. Original analysis: Reference gene primer amplification gave estimated nucleated cell counts. The table came from immunoSEQ multiplex PCR; TCRdb's copy has only in-frame clones and leaves some out. V, J and clone size were drawn from that table, and D and trimming were deduced from the DNA. The table includes under 300,000 clones, about 89% detected once. The data belong to a study of blood T cell repertoires in COVID-19. As for the study in general: Sites in the United States, Italy and Spain provided acute and convalescent COVID-19 samples. T cells, B-cell-depleted T cells, or PBMCs provided the cDNA or gDNA that served as material.

The chain joins TRBV29-1 to TRBJ2-5, with 15 nucleotides matching TRBD2. The source material was peripheral blood. This TCR was recovered from a woman between 40 and 50 years old who had recovered from COVID-19. The CDR3 DNA reads as TGCAGCGGGACTAGCGGGAGGGGAGAGACCCAGTACTTC. It specifies CSGTSGRGETQYF.